The 2 T cell receptor beta chains given below trace back to one sample, sequenced in a study of blood T cells in healthy people across ages. A second roughly 7 to 11 cycle PCR used barcoded and J-beta primers. MiXCR was run by TCRdb on the 5' RACE reads, yielding one entry per CDR3 protein. The table lists some 1.5 million distinct CDR3 sequences, about 42% of them singletons. Sequenced input: blood. These receptors were obtained from a young woman in good health.

The CDR3 is CASSPSVGDTQYF. The CDR3 DNA sequence: TGTGCCAGCAGCCCCTCCGTGGGAGATACGCAGTATTTT. The gene calls are TRBV7-2 and TRBJ2-3; no reliable D call. V was clipped by 5 bases and J by 5 bases, with 11 bases between them. Germline assignment: CDR1 SGHTA and CDR2 FQGNSA. There are 13 residues in the CDR3.

This clonotype showed up just a few times. This sequence joins TRBV12-3 or TRBV12-4 and TRBJ2-1; 9 bases fit TRBD1. The V gene end was trimmed by 7 bases and the J gene end by 2 bases; junction bases not matched to a gene: 6. This CDR3 region has 15 residues. The chain's CDR3 is CASINRDRAYNEQFF. Written as DNA, the CDR3 is TGTGCCAGCATCAACCGGGACAGGGCCTACAATGAGCAGTTCTTC.